This T cell receptor (beta chain) was recovered during a study of T cell repertoires in aging, cancer and after chemotherapy. The overall study: Donor ages fell into six groups from 30 or younger up to 70 or older. Glioblastoma patients receiving temozolomide-based therapy gave paired samples before and after chemotherapy.

Amplification of TCR beta used genomic DNA extracted from peripheral blood. Concerning this clonotype: No antigen is known for it.

The CDR3 length is 14 residues. Germline CDR1 is GTSNPN and CDR2 is SVGIG (reference sequence). V lost 2 bases to trimming and J lost 4 bases; unmatched junction nucleotides: 6. A mixed TRB-A/B primer pool amplified rearranged TRB by multiplex touch-down PCR. Each CDR3 protein gets one entry after TCRdb re-called the multiplex PCR reads with MiXCR. This sample has 950 to 1,500 distinct CDR3 sequences; about 30% occur once, and the top ten carry around 13%. Study-wide results and caveats: In each cancer cohort, median generation probability increased across chemotherapy, suggesting thymic output rebounded.

The TCR comes from a human donor with a solid tumor. Material for sequencing was blood. The rearrangement links TRBV30 to TRBJ1-2; 8 positions match TRBD1. This CDR3 reads CAWSPGQGRYGYTF. The CDR3 region has the DNA TGTGCCTGGAGTCCCGGACAGGGCCGCTATGGCTACACCTTC.